The 18 T cell receptor beta chains given below trace back to one sample, sequenced in a study of Ad26.COV2.S vaccination and SARS-CoV-2 variants. Indicated treatment: 15 to 20 received Ad26.COV2.S at low or high dose, single or two shots; 5 received placebo; per-sample allocation not given. Vaccine and placebo recipients were sampled on day 63 after the first injection. The repertoire was sequenced with immunoSEQ multiplex PCR; TCRdb's copy has only in-frame clones and lacks some. The repertoire holds around 320,000 clones, 80% to 90% seen once, with roughly 3.1% in the top ten. The source was peripheral blood, collected in a trial of Ad26.COV2.S vaccine versus placebo. The receptors stem from a person aged 18-60 years who received the Ad26.COV2.S COVID-19 vaccine or a placebo.

This clone was counted a few times. The chain couples TRBV9 to TRBJ1-6; 9 nucleotides agree with TRBD1. The junction had 12 bases not matched to a gene; V was cut back by 0 bases and J by 14 bases. Germline V lookup: CDR1 SGDLS, CDR2 YYNGEE. The CDR3 has 16 amino acids. CDR3 amino acids: CASSVGTGASYSALHF. DNA for the CDR3: TGTGCCAGCAGCGTAGGGACAGGGGCATCCTATTCGGCCCTCCACTTT. Full variable domain (rest looked up from reference TRBV9 and TRBJ1-6): DSGVTQTPKHLITATGQRVTLRCSPRSGDLSVYWYQQSLDQGLQFLIQYYNGEERAKGNILERFSAQQFPDLHSELNLSSLELGDSALYFCASSVGTGASYSALHFGNGTRLTVT.

The chain combines TRBV19 with TRBJ2-7, with no clear D. Per the germline V gene, CDR1 is LNHDA and CDR2 is SQIVND (reference sequence). V was pared by 3 bases and J by 6 bases, with 15 bases between. This CDR3 contains 14 residues. The CDR3 loop is CASSMRETHFEQYF. CDR3 bases: TGTGCCAGTAGTATGCGTGAGACCCACTTCGAGCAGTACTTC. The full variable domain, completed using reference TRBV19 and TRBJ2-7, is DGGITQSPKYLFRKEGQNVTLSCEQNLNHDAMYWYRQDPGQGLRLIYYSQIVNDFQKGDIAEGYSVSREKKESFPLTVTSAQKNPTAFYLCASSMRETHFEQYFGPGTRLTVT.

The CDR3 spells CASSQDRGTGGYF. In DNA form, the CDR3 reads TGTGCCAGCAGCCAAGATAGAGGAACAGGGGGGTACTTC. The chain combines TRBV14 with TRBJ2-7; 8 bases match TRBD1. CDR3 size: 13 residues. The germline gives CDR1 SGHDN, CDR2 FVKESK. The junction had 7 bases not matched to a gene; V was cut back by 0 bases and J by 12 bases.

This sequence joins TRBV6-5 and TRBJ1-3, with D hard to call. CDR1 MNHEY and CDR2 SVGAGI come from the germline V gene. The germline V and J ends were trimmed by 0 bases and 0 bases, with 6 bases remaining between them. This CDR3 is 15 amino acids long. For the CDR3, the DNA is TGTGCCAGCAGTTACTCCAGATTCTCTGGAAACACCATATATTTT. Protein sequence: CASSYSRFSGNTIYF.

This rearrangement joins TRBV9 to TRBJ2-7; 7 bases are a match to TRBD1. CDR3 length: 14 residues. CDR1 and CDR2 from the germline V gene are SGDLS and YYNGEE. The ends lost 4 bases at V and 2 bases at J; junction bases unmatched: 6. CDR3 sequence (DNA): TGTGCCAGCAGCCCAGGGACAGTTACCTACGAGCAGTACTTC. Translation gives CASSPGTVTYEQYF.

V is TRBV9 and J is TRBJ1-3, with D uncertain. CDR1 and CDR2 (germline): SGDLS, YYNGEE. Trimming cost V 6 bases and J 0 bases, with 10 bases left between them. The CDR3 has 14 residues. CDR3 sequence reads: CASTLAPSGNTIYF. In nucleotides, the CDR3 is TGTGCCAGCACCCTGGCTCCCTCTGGAAACACCATATATTTT.

The rearrangement links TRBV27 to TRBJ2-1; 13 nucleotides line up with TRBD2. J lost 4 bases, V lost 5 bases, and 8 bases had no gene match. This CDR3 has 17 residues. Germline CDR1 MNHEY, CDR2 SMNVEV (reference sequence). The CDR3 DNA reads as TGTGCCAGCAGTCCGTCGACTAGCGGGGGGCCGTACAATGAGCAGTTCTTC. Amino acid sequence: CASSPSTSGGPYNEQFF.

The chain couples TRBV23-1 to TRBJ2-7; D unclear. TRBV23-1 is labeled an ORF, and its function is uncertain. The CDR3 consists of 13 residues. V was clipped by 6 bases and J by 0 bases, with 9 bases between them. CDR3 nucleotide sequence: TGCGCCAGCAGGAACGGCCCCTCCTACGAGCAGTACTTC. Translated, it gives CASRNGPSYEQYF.

The chain recombines TRBV18 with TRBJ2-7, with a possible D match to TRBD2 (5 bases). The CDR3 has 14 amino acids. Between the trimmed V and J ends, which lost 2 bases and 2 bases, there was a span of 10 bases. The germline V gene has CDR1 KGHSH and CDR2 LQKENI. CDR3 coding DNA: TGTGCCAGCTCACCAGGTTTGGGAGCCTACGAGCAGTACTTC. This translates into CASSPGLGAYEQYF.

The chain is built from TRBV7-3 and TRBJ2-3; 15 positions match TRBD2. The CDR3 sequence is 18 residues long. The germline CDR1 and CDR2 sequences are SGHTA and FQGTGA. The V and J ends lost 5 bases and 3 bases, in that order; junction bases with no gene match: 9. CDR3 coding DNA: TGTGCCAGCAGCCGAACCCCGGGACTAGCGGGGGGAACAGATACGCAGTATTTT. It codes for CASSRTPGLAGGTDTQYF.

This clone was counted between two and nine times. This chain uses TRBV7-2 with TRBJ1-6; 8 bases line up with TRBD1. Germline CDR1 and CDR2: SGHTA and FQGNSA. The CDR3 extends over 15 amino acids. V shed 7 bases and J 12 bases; nucleotides not matched to a gene: 14. For the CDR3, the DNA is TGTGCCAGCAAGAATCAAAACAGGGGGTTGGTACCCCTCCACTTT. Translating gives CASKNQNRGLVPLHF. Combining the CDR3 with reference TRBV7-2 and TRBJ1-6 gives the whole variable domain GAGVSQSPSNKVTEKGKDVELRCDPISGHTALYWYRQSLGQGLEFLIYFQGNSAPDKSGLPSDRFSAERTGGSVSTLTIQRTQQEDSAVYLCASKNQNRGLVPLHFGNGTRLTVT.

The table lists this clone with a count of one. This sequence joins TRBV6-2 or TRBV6-3 and TRBJ1-1; possible D gene TRBD1, 5 bases. The CDR3 is made up of 15 amino acids. Germline lookup yields CDR1 MNHEY and CDR2 SVGEGT. With 0 bases removed from V and 4 bases from J, the gap between germline ends came to 12 bases. CDR3 in amino acids: CASSYSGDGTTEAFF. CDR3 DNA: TGTGCCAGCAGTTACTCCGGGGACGGGACCACTGAAGCTTTCTTT.

V usage is TRBV7-9 and J usage is TRBJ1-2, with 9 bases identical to TRBD1. Looked up from germline, CDR1 is SEHNR and CDR2 is FQNEAQ (reference sequence). CDR3 length: 13 amino acids. After removal of 6 bases from V and 5 bases from J, the junction contained 4 bases not matched to a gene. CDR3 protein: CASRAGTGYGYTF. The DNA of the CDR3 is TGTGCCAGCAGGGCCGGGACAGGGTATGGCTACACCTTC.

This chain joins TRBV18 and TRBJ1-4; TRBD1 agrees at 9 bases. CDR1 is KGHSH, CDR2 LQKENI, per germline. The V segment lost 3 bases and the J segment 6 bases; nucleotides outside the gene matches: 2. The CDR3 has 14 amino acids. CDR3 DNA: TGTGCCAGCTCACCCAGGGACAGGGATGAAAAACTGTTTTTT. Protein product: CASSPRDRDEKLFF.

CDR3 residues: CSASKGGKTEAFF. DNA of the CDR3: TGCAGTGCTAGTAAGGGAGGCAAAACTGAAGCTTTCTTT. This chain uses TRBV20-1 with TRBJ1-1; D not resolved. Trimming took 3 bases from V and 5 from J, leaving 13 bases between them. The CDR3 runs 13 residues. Germline CDR1 is DFQATT and CDR2 is SNEGSKA (reference sequence).

This clone has just one count. The chain couples TRBV27 to TRBJ2-1, with 9 bases that match TRBD1. The CDR3 sequence is 15 residues long. CDR1 is MNHEY and CDR2 is SMNVEV in the germline V gene (reference sequence). The junction had 1 base not matched to a gene; V was cut back by 1 base and J by 3 bases. The CDR3 DNA sequence: TGTGCCAGCAGTTTATGGACAGGGGACTACAATGAGCAGTTCTTC. Translating gives CASSLWTGDYNEQFF.

The rearrangement uses TRBV6-5 and TRBJ1-1, with TRBD1 matching 7 bases. Trimming removed 2 bases from V and 2 bases from J; junction bases left unmatched: 8. The germline gives CDR1 MNHEY, CDR2 SVGAGI. The CDR3 loop spans 16 amino acids. The CDR3 reads CASSYGGDSPNTEAFF. The CDR3 DNA follows: TGTGCCAGCAGTTACGGAGGGGACAGCCCCAACACTGAAGCTTTCTTT.

V is TRBV18 and J is TRBJ1-6; no definite D call. The germline CDR1 and CDR2 sequences are KGHSH and LQKENI. Trimming shortened V by 0 bases and J by 6 bases, and 6 bases separated the two germline ends. CDR3 size: 14 residues. The CDR3 sequence: CASSPPFSNSPLHF. The CDR3 DNA is TGTGCCAGCTCACCACCGTTCAGTAATTCACCCCTCCACTTT.